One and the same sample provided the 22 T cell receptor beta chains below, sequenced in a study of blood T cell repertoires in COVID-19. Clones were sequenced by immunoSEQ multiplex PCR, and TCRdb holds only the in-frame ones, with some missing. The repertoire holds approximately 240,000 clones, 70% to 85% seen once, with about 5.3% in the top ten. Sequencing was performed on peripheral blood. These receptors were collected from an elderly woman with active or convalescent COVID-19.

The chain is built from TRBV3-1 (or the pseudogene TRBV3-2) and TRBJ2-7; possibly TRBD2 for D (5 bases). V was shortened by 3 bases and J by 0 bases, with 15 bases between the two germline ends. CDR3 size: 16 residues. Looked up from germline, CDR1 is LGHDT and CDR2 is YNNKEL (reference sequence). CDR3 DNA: TGTGCCAGCAGCCACGGGAACAGTACTCCCTCCTACGAGCAGTACTTC. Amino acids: CASSHGNSTPSYEQYF.

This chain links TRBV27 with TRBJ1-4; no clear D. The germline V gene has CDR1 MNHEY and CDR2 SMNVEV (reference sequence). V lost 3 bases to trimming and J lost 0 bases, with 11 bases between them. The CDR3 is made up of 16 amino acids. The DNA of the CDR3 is TGTGCCAGCAGTTTGATCTTGCCGGCAACTAATGAAAAACTGTTTTTT. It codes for CASSLILPATNEKLFF.

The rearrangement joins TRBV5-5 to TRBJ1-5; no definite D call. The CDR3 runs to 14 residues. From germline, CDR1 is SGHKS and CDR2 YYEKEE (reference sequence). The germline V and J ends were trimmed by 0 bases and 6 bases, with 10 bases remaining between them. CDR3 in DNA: TGTGCCAGCAGCTTGGAAACAGTCGGTCAGCCCCAGCATTTT. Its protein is CASSLETVGQPQHF. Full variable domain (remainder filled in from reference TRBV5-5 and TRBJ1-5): DAGVTQSPTHLIKTRGQQVTLRCSPISGHKSVSWYQQVLGQGPQFIFQYYEKEERGRGNFPDRFSARQFPNYSSELNVNALLLGDSALYLCASSLETVGQPQHFGDGTRLSIL.

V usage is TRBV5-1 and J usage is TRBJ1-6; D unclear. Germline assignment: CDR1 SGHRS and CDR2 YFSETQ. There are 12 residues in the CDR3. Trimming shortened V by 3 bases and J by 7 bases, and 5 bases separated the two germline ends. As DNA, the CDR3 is TGCGCCAGCAGCTCTCTAAATTCACCCCTCCACTTT. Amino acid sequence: CASSSLNSPLHF.

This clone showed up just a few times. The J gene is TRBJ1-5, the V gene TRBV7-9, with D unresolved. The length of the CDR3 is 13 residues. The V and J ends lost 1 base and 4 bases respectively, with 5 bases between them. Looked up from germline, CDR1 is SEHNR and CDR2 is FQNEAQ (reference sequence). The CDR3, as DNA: TGTGCCAGCAGCTTAGGGGCTAATCAGCCCCAGCATTTT. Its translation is CASSLGANQPQHF.

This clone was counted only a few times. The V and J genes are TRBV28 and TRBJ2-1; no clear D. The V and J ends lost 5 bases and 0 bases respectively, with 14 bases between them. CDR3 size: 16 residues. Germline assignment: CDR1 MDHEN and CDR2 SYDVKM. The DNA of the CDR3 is TGTGCCAGCAGTCCACCCCAGGCCACCTCCTACAATGAGCAGTTCTTC. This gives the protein CASSPPQATSYNEQFF.

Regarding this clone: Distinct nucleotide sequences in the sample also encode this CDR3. This CDR3 reads CASSLYRSSYNEQFF. The CDR3 bases are TGTGCCAGCAGTTTATACAGGAGCTCCTACAATGAGCAGTTCTTC. The chain carries TRBV28 and TRBJ2-1, with D perhaps TRBD1 (5 bases). The V gene lost 1 base and the J gene lost 0 bases, with 7 bases spanning the gap. The CDR3 has 15 residues. Germline loops: CDR1 MDHEN, CDR2 SYDVKM.

DNA for the CDR3: TGTGCCAGCAGCTACCTCCCCGGGACAGGGGGGGTAGTCACTGAAGCTTTCTTT. Its protein product is CASSYLPGTGGVVTEAFF. The chain uses TRBV7-2 and TRBJ1-1; 11 bases map to TRBD1. J lost 4 bases, V lost 4 bases, and 14 bases had no gene match. CDR1 is SGHTA and CDR2 is FQGNSA in the germline V gene. The CDR3 runs to 18 residues.

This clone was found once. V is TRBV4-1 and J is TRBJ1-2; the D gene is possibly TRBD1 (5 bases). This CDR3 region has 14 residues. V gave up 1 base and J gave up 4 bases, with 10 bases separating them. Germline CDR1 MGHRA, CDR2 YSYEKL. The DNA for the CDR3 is TGCGCCAGCAGCCAAGGACAGCCTGTCTATGGCTACACCTTC. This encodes CASSQGQPVYGYTF.

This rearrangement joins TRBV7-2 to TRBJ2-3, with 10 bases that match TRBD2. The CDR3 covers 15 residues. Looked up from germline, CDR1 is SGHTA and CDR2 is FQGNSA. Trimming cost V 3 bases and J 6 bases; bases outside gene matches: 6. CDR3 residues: CASSLQAGGLDTQYF. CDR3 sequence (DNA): TGTGCCAGCAGCTTGCAAGCGGGGGGGTTGGATACGCAGTATTTT.

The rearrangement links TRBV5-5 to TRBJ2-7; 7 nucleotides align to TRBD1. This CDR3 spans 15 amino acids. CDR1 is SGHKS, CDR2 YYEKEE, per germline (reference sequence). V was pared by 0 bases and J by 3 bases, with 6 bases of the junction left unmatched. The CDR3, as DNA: TGTGCCAGCAGCTTGGGACAGGGTAGTTACTACGAGCAGTACTTC. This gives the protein CASSLGQGSYYEQYF.

Here the CDR3 DNA reads TGCGCCAGCTCATATGGGCAGGGCGACTCCTACGAGCAGTACTTC. Amino acids: CASSYGQGDSYEQYF. The V call is TRBV5-1, the J call TRBJ2-7, with a tentative D call TRBD1 (5 bases). This CDR3 spans 15 amino acids. Germline CDR1 SGHRS, CDR2 YFSETQ. The V and J ends lost 7 bases and 0 bases respectively, with 17 bases between them. Based on the CDR3 plus reference TRBV5-1 and TRBJ2-7, the full variable domain is KAGVTQTPRYLIKTRGQQVTLSCSPISGHRSVSWYQQTPGQGLQFLFEYFSETQRNKGNFPGRFSGRQFSNSRSEMNVSTLELGDSALYLCASSYGQGDSYEQYFGPGTRLTVT.

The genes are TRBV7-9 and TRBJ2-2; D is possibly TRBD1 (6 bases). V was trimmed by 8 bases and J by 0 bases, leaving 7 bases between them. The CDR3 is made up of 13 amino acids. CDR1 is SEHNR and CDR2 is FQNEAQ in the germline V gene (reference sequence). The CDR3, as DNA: TGTGCCAGCCGGGACACGAACACCGGGGAGCTGTTTTTT. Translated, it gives CASRDTNTGELFF.

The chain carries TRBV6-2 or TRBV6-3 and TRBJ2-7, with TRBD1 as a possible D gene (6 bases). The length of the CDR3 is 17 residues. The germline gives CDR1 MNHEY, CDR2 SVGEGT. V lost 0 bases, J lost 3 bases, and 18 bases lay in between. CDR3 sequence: CASSYSRTRTENYEQYF. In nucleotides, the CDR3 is TGTGCCAGCAGTTACTCTCGAACCAGGACAGAAAACTACGAGCAGTACTTC.

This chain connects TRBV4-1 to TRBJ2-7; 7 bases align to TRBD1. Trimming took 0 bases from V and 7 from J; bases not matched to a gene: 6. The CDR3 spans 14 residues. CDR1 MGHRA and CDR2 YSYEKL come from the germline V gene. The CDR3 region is CASSQEAAGGEQYF. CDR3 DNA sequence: TGCGCCAGCAGCCAAGAGGCGGCAGGGGGTGAGCAGTACTTC.

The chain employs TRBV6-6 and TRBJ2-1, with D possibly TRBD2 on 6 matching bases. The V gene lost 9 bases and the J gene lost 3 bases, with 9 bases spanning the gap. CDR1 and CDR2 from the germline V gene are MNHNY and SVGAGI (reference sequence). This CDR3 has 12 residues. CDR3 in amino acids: CASSGYYNEQFF. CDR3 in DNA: TGTGCCAGTAGCGGCTACTACAATGAGCAGTTCTTC.

CDR3 sequence: CASSLVRGTQYF. The CDR3 nucleotides are TGTGCCAGCAGCTTGGTCAGGGGGACCCAGTACTTC. The chain is built from TRBV5-5 and TRBJ2-5; D may be TRBD1 (6 bases). Germline CDR1 and CDR2: SGHKS and YYEKEE (reference sequence). The CDR3 contains 12 residues. The ends were cut back, 0 bases at V and 7 bases at J, with 7 bases in the middle.

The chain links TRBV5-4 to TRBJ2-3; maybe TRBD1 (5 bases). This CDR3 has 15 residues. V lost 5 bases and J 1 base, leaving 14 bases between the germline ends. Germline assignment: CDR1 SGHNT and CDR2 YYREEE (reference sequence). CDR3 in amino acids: CASSLDSLRTDTQYF. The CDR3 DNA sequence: TGTGCCAGCAGTCTTGACAGTCTCCGCACAGATACGCAGTATTTT.

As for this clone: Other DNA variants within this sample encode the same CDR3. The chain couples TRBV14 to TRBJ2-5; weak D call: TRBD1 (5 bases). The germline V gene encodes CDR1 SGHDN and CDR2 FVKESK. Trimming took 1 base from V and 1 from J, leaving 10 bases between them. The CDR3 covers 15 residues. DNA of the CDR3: TGTGCCAGCAGCCAAGGGGGCACAGCCCAAGAGACCCAGTACTTC. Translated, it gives CASSQGGTAQETQYF.

The CDR3 nucleotides read TGTGCCAGCAGTCCAGGTTTTGCTCAGCCCCAGCATTTT. Protein: CASSPGFAQPQHF. The rearrangement joins TRBV6-5 to TRBJ1-5; D call uncertain. Trimming pared 5 bases from V and 6 bases from J, leaving 11 bases between. This CDR3 has 13 residues. Germline assignment: CDR1 MNHEY and CDR2 SVGAGI.

CDR3: CASHLAGARNTEAFF. The CDR3 region has the DNA TGTGCCAGCCATTTAGCGGGGGCCAGGAACACTGAAGCTTTCTTT. The chain uses TRBV3-1 (or the pseudogene TRBV3-2) and TRBJ1-1; D is perhaps TRBD1 (6 bases). V was clipped by 8 bases and J by 1 base, with 17 bases between them. This CDR3 is 15 amino acids long. Germline V gene data show CDR1 as LGHDT and CDR2 as YNNKEL (reference sequence).

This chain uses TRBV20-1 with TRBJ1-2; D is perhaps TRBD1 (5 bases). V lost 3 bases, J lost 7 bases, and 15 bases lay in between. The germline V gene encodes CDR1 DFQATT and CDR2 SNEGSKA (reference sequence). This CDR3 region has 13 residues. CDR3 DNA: TGCAGTGCTAGTTTGCGGCAGGGCTTTGGCTACACCTTC. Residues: CSASLRQGFGYTF.